What follows are 28 T cell receptor beta chains derived from one specimen sequenced in a study of OX40 agonist ivuxolimab in advanced cancers. The repertoire was sequenced with immunoSEQ multiplex PCR; TCRdb's copy has only in-frame clones and lacks some. Here the sample spans around 100,000 clones, approximately 87% being singletons. The sequenced sample was CD4+ or CD8+ T cells sorted from blood, obtained in a trial of the OX40 agonist ivuxolimab. Receptors originate from an adult with an advanced solid tumor such as melanoma, head and neck, liver or kidney cancer.

The chain has TRBV10-3 and TRBJ1-6; D unresolved. Trimming removed 11 bases at V and 8 bases at J, with 16 bases between. Per germline, CDR1 ENHRY and CDR2 SYGVKD. This CDR3 is 13 amino acids long. The CDR3 nucleotides read TGTGCCCACAAGCAGAGCCCCGATTCACCCCTCCACTTT. Protein: CAHKQSPDSPLHF.

The chain combines TRBV7-2 with TRBJ2-2; 14 positions match TRBD2. Germline V gene sequence: CDR1 SGHTA, CDR2 FQGNSA. The J segment lost 1 base and the V segment lost 3 bases, leaving 4 bases of the junction unmatched. The CDR3 is 18 amino acids. The CDR3 nucleotides read TGTGCCAGCAGCTTGCGACTAGCGGGAGGGGGGAACACCGGGGAGCTGTTTTTT. It specifies CASSLRLAGGGNTGELFF.

This clone was detected only a few times. The rearrangement uses TRBV7-2 and TRBJ1-6, with D tentatively TRBD1 (5 bases). Trimming shortened V by 5 bases and J by 7 bases, and 9 bases separated the two germline ends. This CDR3 has 13 residues. The germline V gene encodes CDR1 SGHTA and CDR2 FQGNSA. CDR3 loop: CASSPGGNSPLHF. CDR3 in DNA: TGTGCCAGCAGCCCGGGGGGGAATTCACCCCTCCACTTT.

This clone was observed a few times. The J gene is TRBJ1-2, the V gene TRBV5-4, with D possibly TRBD1 on 5 matching bases. The CDR3 totals 11 residues. Germline CDR1 and CDR2: SGHNT and YYREEE (reference sequence). V was pared by 6 bases and J by 5 bases, with 8 bases between. CDR3 region: CASMGPYGYTF. DNA for the CDR3: TGTGCCAGCATGGGACCTTATGGCTACACCTTC.

This sequence joins TRBV14 and TRBJ2-3; TRBD2 aligns across 12 bases. The V gene's germline CDR1 is SGHDN and CDR2 FVKESK. CDR3 length: 16 amino acids. Unmatched junction bases numbered 6, after V lost 4 bases and J lost 4 bases. CDR3 sequence (DNA): TGTGCCAGCAGCCGGCGACTAGCGGGAGCAGCAGATACGCAGTATTTT. Its translation is CASSRRLAGAADTQYF.

This clone was observed a handful of times. The genes are TRBV19 and TRBJ1-5, with D tentatively TRBD1 (6 bases). Germline V lookup: CDR1 LNHDA, CDR2 SQIVND (reference sequence). Trimming left V 10 bases short and J 7 bases short, with 14 bases between. The CDR3 is made up of 12 amino acids. The CDR3 sequence is CATRGGGQPQHF. CDR3 sequence (DNA): TGTGCCACTAGGGGAGGGGGGCAGCCCCAGCATTTT.

The chain links TRBV18 to TRBJ1-3; the D gene is possibly TRBD1 (6 bases). This CDR3 spans 16 amino acids. In germline, CDR1 is KGHSH, CDR2 LQKENI. V was trimmed by 4 bases and J by 0 bases, leaving 13 bases between them. Here the CDR3 DNA reads TGTGCCAGCTCACAAGGACAGCCCTTCTCTGGAAACACCATATATTTT. Its protein product is CASSQGQPFSGNTIYF.

The V call is TRBV2, the J call TRBJ2-6; the D gene is possibly TRBD2 (6 bases). The V gene lost 5 bases and the J gene lost 0 bases, with 17 bases spanning the gap. There are 18 residues in the CDR3. CDR1 SNHLY and CDR2 FYNNEI come from the germline V gene. The DNA for the CDR3 is TGTGCCAGCAGTCGTGGAGGGCGGAGGGCCTCTGGGGCCAACGTCCTGACTTTC. It yields the protein CASSRGGRRASGANVLTF.

V gene TRBV7-2 combines with J gene TRBJ2-1, with 9 nucleotides matching TRBD2. This CDR3 is 15 amino acids long. Losses at the gene ends were 7 bases for V and 8 bases for J; bases not matched to a gene: 12. The V gene's germline CDR1 is SGHTA and CDR2 FQGNSA. The CDR3 spells CASTPLGASGDEQFF. The CDR3 DNA reads TGTGCCAGCACCCCTCTCGGGGCTAGCGGGGATGAGCAGTTCTTC.

This clone was observed a handful of times. J is TRBJ1-6 and V is TRBV6-1; the D is unclear. This CDR3 is 17 amino acids long. Germline CDR1 and CDR2: MNHNS and SASEGT. Trimming took off 3 bases at V and 14 bases at J, with 26 bases between the two ends. The CDR3 is CASSDPFQRSRMRSLHF. Written as DNA, the CDR3 is TGTGCCAGCAGTGACCCCTTCCAAAGAAGCCGCATGAGATCCCTCCACTTT.

V and J are TRBV6-6 and TRBJ1-1; D may be TRBD1 (6 bases). The CDR3 is 14 amino acids. Trimming took 0 bases from V and 11 from J, leaving 16 bases between them. From germline, CDR1 is MNHNY and CDR2 SVGAGI (reference sequence). For the CDR3, the DNA is TGTGCCAGCAGTTACTCGAGTAGCGGGGGGCGGGCTTTCTTT. Translated: CASSYSSSGGRAFF.

CDR3 protein: CASSPGQGDSPLHF. For the CDR3, the DNA is TGCGCCAGCAGCCCCGGACAGGGGGATTCACCCCTCCACTTT. The rearrangement uses TRBV5-1 and TRBJ1-6; TRBD1 matches 10 bases. Germline CDR1 and CDR2: SGHRS and YFSETQ. CDR3 size: 14 residues. J gave up 8 bases and V 4 bases, and 3 bases lay outside the gene matches. Full variable domain (remainder filled in from reference TRBV5-1 and TRBJ1-6): KAGVTQTPRYLIKTRGQQVTLSCSPISGHRSVSWYQQTPGQGLQFLFEYFSETQRNKGNFPGRFSGRQFSNSRSEMNVSTLELGDSALYLCASSPGQGDSPLHFGNGTRLTVT.

CDR3 in DNA: TGTGCCATCACGACGGGCCCCGGGCAGCCCCAGCATTTT. Translation: CAITTGPGQPQHF. The V gene is TRBV10-3, the J gene TRBJ1-5, with unresolved D. Germline V lookup: CDR1 ENHRY, CDR2 SYGVKD. V lost 7 bases, J lost 7 bases, and 14 bases lay in between. This CDR3 has 13 residues.

V usage is TRBV19 and J usage is TRBJ2-5, with D unresolved. CDR1 is LNHDA and CDR2 is SQIVND in the germline V gene (reference sequence). Deletions cut 7 bases from V and 1 base from J, with 4 bases between. The CDR3 is 11 amino acids. CDR3 nucleotide sequence: TGTGCCAGTACCTCCCAAGAGACCCAGTACTTC. This codes for CASTSQETQYF.

Notes on this clone: Other DNA sequences of this sample code for an identical CDR3. The gene calls are TRBV30 and TRBJ1-1; TRBD1 agrees at 8 bases. The germline V gene has CDR1 GTSNPN and CDR2 SVGIG (reference sequence). The CDR3 runs 14 residues. Germline trimming cut 0 bases from V and 1 base from J; bases unmatched to any gene: 1. In DNA, the CDR3 is TGTGCCTGGAGTGTAGGGACAGGGAACACTGAAGCTTTCTTT. It encodes CAWSVGTGNTEAFF.

The chain has TRBV6-1 and TRBJ1-5, with TRBD1 matching 7 bases. CDR3 length: 15 residues. V shed 4 bases and J 7 bases; nucleotides not matched to a gene: 10. Germline assignment: CDR1 MNHNS and CDR2 SASEGT. CDR3: CASSARQGLRQPQHF. The CDR3 DNA reads as TGTGCCAGCAGTGCGAGACAGGGCCTACGGCAGCCCCAGCATTTT.

V usage is TRBV6-5 and J usage is TRBJ2-5; 7 bases match TRBD2. Germline CDR1 and CDR2: MNHEY and SVGAGI. CDR3 size: 13 residues. V was clipped by 2 bases and J by 5 bases; unmatched bases: 2. The CDR3 is CASSYGGVETQYF. CDR3 bases: TGTGCCAGCAGTTACGGGGGGGTGGAGACCCAGTACTTC.

This chain links TRBV7-3 with TRBJ2-6, with D perhaps TRBD1 (5 bases). This CDR3 has 16 amino acids. Germline lookup yields CDR1 SGHTA and CDR2 FQGTGA. The germline V and J ends were trimmed by 0 bases and 1 base, with 7 bases remaining between them. The CDR3 DNA is TGTGCCAGCAGCTTAACAGGGGTATCTGGGGCCAACGTCCTGACTTTC. Protein sequence: CASSLTGVSGANVLTF.

The chain carries TRBV30 and TRBJ2-3, with 8 bases fitting TRBD2. The germline gives CDR1 GTSNPN, CDR2 SVGIG (reference sequence). With V trimmed by 0 bases and J by 3 bases, 5 bases remained unmatched. CDR3 size: 15 residues. The CDR3 is CAWSVASGFTDTQYF. The CDR3 DNA is TGTGCCTGGAGTGTCGCTAGCGGGTTTACAGATACGCAGTATTTT.

A word on this clone: At one end the junction does not follow the germline gene, possibly because of a read error. The rearrangement joins TRBV15 to TRBJ1-5, with 7 bases identical to TRBD1. The CDR3 is 16 residues long. CDR1 is LNHNV, CDR2 YYDKDF, per germline (reference sequence). The chain's CDR3 is CATSRDSKYSNQPQHF. CDR3 in DNA: TGCGCCACCAGCAGGGACAGTAAATATAGCAATCAGCCCCAGCATTTT.

The gene calls are TRBV7-6 and TRBJ2-1; no firm D call. Per germline, CDR1 SGHVS and CDR2 FNYEAQ. This CDR3 comprises 13 residues. Between the trimmed V and J ends, which lost 4 bases and 8 bases, there was a span of 12 bases. The CDR3 loop is CASSSKLSHEQFF. In nucleotides, the CDR3 is TGTGCCAGCAGCTCGAAGCTCAGCCATGAGCAGTTCTTC.

The rearrangement uses TRBV15 and TRBJ1-5, with D unresolved. Per germline, CDR1 LNHNV and CDR2 YYDKDF (reference sequence). V was cut by 8 bases and J by 3 bases, with 11 bases left in between. The CDR3 consists of 13 residues. The CDR3 region has the DNA TGTGCCACCGAACTGGACTACAATCAGCCCCAGCATTTT. Protein: CATELDYNQPQHF.

This rearrangement joins TRBV27 to TRBJ1-1; D not certain. The CDR3 runs to 18 residues. V was pared by 7 bases and J by 1 base, with 25 bases between. The germline V gene encodes CDR1 MNHEY and CDR2 SMNVEV (reference sequence). For the CDR3, the DNA is TGTGCCAGCATTCGGTCCGGCGAACCCTCTCTACGGAACACTGAAGCTTTCTTT. The encoded protein is CASIRSGEPSLRNTEAFF.

V is TRBV19 and J is TRBJ2-7; the match to TRBD2 covers 15 bases. Losses at the gene ends were 5 bases for V and 4 bases for J; bases not matched to a gene: 3. The CDR3 is made up of 15 amino acids. Germline V gene lookup returns CDR1 LNHDA and CDR2 SQIVND (reference sequence). In nucleotides, the CDR3 is TGTGCCAGTAGTGCGGGGACTAGCGGGAGGTACGAGCAGTACTTC. Translated, it gives CASSAGTSGRYEQYF.

The CDR3 DNA reads as TGCAGCGTCTCTAGCGGGAGGGCCGACTTGGAGCAGTACTTC. As protein: CSVSSGRADLEQYF. The V gene is TRBV29-1, the J gene TRBJ2-7; TRBD2 agrees at 12 bases. The CDR3 has 14 amino acids. The junction had 10 bases not matched to a gene; V was cut back by 6 bases and J by 7 bases. Germline CDR1 reads SQVTM; CDR2 reads ANQGSEA.

The gene calls are TRBV2 and TRBJ1-4; tentative D call: TRBD1 (6 bases). Germline V gene data show CDR1 as SNHLY and CDR2 as FYNNEI. The V end lost 6 bases, the J end lost 8 bases, and 10 bases lay between the germline ends. The CDR3 is 12 amino acids. CDR3 residues: CASRAGTEKLFF. In DNA, the CDR3 is TGTGCCAGCAGAGCCGGGACAGAAAAACTGTTTTTT.

The V call is TRBV30, the J call TRBJ2-7; TRBD2 aligns across 10 bases. The CDR3 has 11 residues. Germline lookup yields CDR1 GTSNPN and CDR2 SVGIG (reference sequence). J lost 7 bases, V lost 4 bases, and 1 base had no gene match. CDR3 amino acids: CAWTLAGEQYF. The DNA for the CDR3 is TGTGCCTGGACACTAGCGGGAGAGCAGTACTTC.

As concerns this clone: In the same sample, other DNA sequences code for this CDR3. This chain links TRBV30 with TRBJ2-3; 7 nucleotides line up with TRBD2. This CDR3 spans 13 amino acids. J was trimmed by 0 bases and V by 4 bases; bases with no gene match: 1. Germline V gene sequence: CDR1 GTSNPN, CDR2 SVGIG (reference sequence). This chain's CDR3 is CAWTSGSTDTQYF. The CDR3 nucleotides are TGTGCCTGGACTAGCGGAAGCACAGATACGCAGTATTTT.